The 21 T cell receptor beta chains below all came from one sample that was sequenced in a study of T cells after yellow fever vaccination. TCRdb itself ran the 5' RACE reads through MiXCR, one entry per CDR3 protein. The sample contains hundreds of thousands of distinct CDR3 sequences, about 5.2% of which appear only once. The specimen comprised CD4+ T cells sorted from PBMCs, sampled on the day of the yellow fever booster vaccination. Every receptor here comes from a man between 18 and 29 years old who received the YFV17D yellow fever vaccine.

The chain links TRBV5-1 to TRBJ1-4; D unresolved. V dropped 2 bases and J dropped 5 bases, with 10 bases sitting between them. This CDR3 is 14 amino acids long. Germline CDR1 reads SGHRS; CDR2 reads YFSETQ. The CDR3 loop is CASSFPGVNEKLFF. CDR3 DNA sequence: TGCGCCAGCAGCTTCCCGGGAGTGAATGAAAAACTGTTTTTT.

Only a few counts were recorded for this clonotype. The junction does not match germline at one end; this may be a read error. V gene TRBV20-1 combines with J gene TRBJ2-6; D not certain. There are 12 residues in the CDR3. Germline-derived CDR1 and CDR2 are DFQATT and SNEGSKA (reference sequence). The CDR3 here is CAVAAGARVLTF. The CDR3 nucleotides are TGTGCGGTCGCTGCAGGCGCCCGAGTCCTGACTTTC.

The V gene is TRBV11-2, the J gene TRBJ1-2, with D unclear. CDR3 length: 15 amino acids. CDR1 SGHAT and CDR2 FQNNGV come from the germline V gene. V shed 2 bases and J shed 4 bases, with 14 bases lying between them. The CDR3 nucleotides are TGTGCCAGCAGCTTATCCCAGACCCACATCTATGGCTACACCTTC. Amino acids: CASSLSQTHIYGYTF.

This clonotype was seen repeatedly, ten times or more. J is TRBJ1-1 and V is TRBV5-1, with 8 bases that match TRBD1. Germline lookup yields CDR1 SGHRS and CDR2 YFSETQ. The J segment lost 3 bases and the V segment lost 2 bases, leaving 3 bases of the junction unmatched. The CDR3 extends over 14 amino acids. CDR3 in amino acids: CASSLTGGDTEAFF. Here the CDR3 DNA reads TGCGCCAGCAGCTTAACAGGGGGAGACACTGAAGCTTTCTTT.

This clonotype appeared a few times. The rearrangement uses TRBV15 and TRBJ2-7; 8 bases match TRBD1. The ends lost 1 base at V and 1 base at J; junction bases unmatched: 3. The CDR3 runs 15 residues. Germline V gene sequence: CDR1 LNHNV, CDR2 YYDKDF (reference sequence). The CDR3 DNA is TGTGCCACCAGCAGAGGGAACAGGGGGTCCTACGAGCAGTACGTC. Protein product: CATSRGNRGSYEQYV.

This clonotype showed up just a few times. This chain uses TRBV24-1 with TRBJ2-1; no definite D call. Germline CDR1 KGHDR, CDR2 SFDVKD. V was cut by 9 bases and J by 0 bases, with 11 bases left in between. The CDR3 loop spans 14 amino acids. The CDR3 DNA sequence: TGTGCCACCTCAAGCAGCGTCTCCTACAATGAGCAGTTCTTC. Its protein product is CATSSSVSYNEQFF.

Regarding this clonotype: A much more abundant neighbour one base away suggests this may be a read error. This chain connects TRBV20-1 to TRBJ2-3, with D maybe TRBD2 (5 bases). The CDR3 covers 13 residues. In germline, CDR1 is DFQATT, CDR2 SNEGSKA (reference sequence). For the CDR3, the DNA is TGCAGTGCCAACGGACCTAGCACAGATACGAAGTATTTT. Translated, it gives CSANGPSTDTKYF.

The V gene is TRBV6-6, the J gene TRBJ2-3, with D unclear. Per germline, CDR1 MNHNY and CDR2 SVGAGI (reference sequence). The ends were cut back, 8 bases at V and 2 bases at J, with 5 bases in the middle. The length of the CDR3 is 11 residues. Here the CDR3 reads CASQITDTQYF. The CDR3, as DNA: TGTGCCAGCCAGATCACAGATACGCAGTATTTT.

This clonotype was counted a few times. This chain joins TRBV6-5 and TRBJ1-3; no clear D. The V gene's germline CDR1 is MNHEY and CDR2 SVGAGI. The CDR3 runs to 17 residues. V gave up 2 bases and J gave up 0 bases, with 14 bases separating them. CDR3 bases: TGTGCCAGCAGTTACGCCGGGAAAGGGAGCTCTGGAAACACCATATATTTT. It codes for CASSYAGKGSSGNTIYF.

The genes are TRBV11-2 and TRBJ2-3, with 10 positions matching TRBD2. Germline trimming cut 1 base from V and 5 bases from J; bases unmatched to any gene: 9. CDR3 size: 17 residues. Germline loops: CDR1 SGHAT, CDR2 FQNNGV. CDR3 DNA sequence: TGTGCCAGCAGCTTAGGCACAGCGGGGGGGCCGGGAGATACGCAGTATTTT. Its protein product is CASSLGTAGGPGDTQYF.

This clonotype was observed a few times. The J gene is TRBJ2-3, the V gene TRBV3-1; D remains unclear. The CDR3 has 12 amino acids. Trimming stripped 7 bases from V and 5 bases from J, with 10 bases between. Per the germline V gene, CDR1 is LGHDT and CDR2 is YNNKEL (reference sequence). The CDR3 nucleotides read TGTGCCAGCACATCAAGAGGAGATACGCAGTATTTT. It encodes CASTSRGDTQYF.

This clonotype was seen more than once but under ten times. This chain connects TRBV6-6 to TRBJ1-5, with 7 bases lining up with TRBD1. V shed 6 bases, J shed 2 bases, and the junction held 10 bases outside the gene matches. The CDR3 is 16 residues long. CDR1 and CDR2 (germline): MNHNY, SVGAGI (reference sequence). CDR3 region: CASRAKGTDGNQPQHF. The CDR3 DNA sequence: TGTGCCAGCAGGGCGAAGGGGACAGACGGCAATCAGCCCCAGCATTTT.

This sequence joins TRBV6-5 and TRBJ2-5; maybe TRBD2 (6 bases). The CDR3 totals 15 residues. Germline V gene data show CDR1 as MNHEY and CDR2 as SVGAGI. The V end lost 7 bases, the J end lost 4 bases, and 19 bases lay between the germline ends. CDR3 nucleotides: TGTGCCAGCAAACTTACGATACTAGCTGGAGAGACCCAGTACTTC. This encodes CASKLTILAGETQYF.

This clonotype appeared a few times. The V gene is TRBV25-1, the J gene TRBJ1-5; TRBD1 is a possible D gene (6 bases). The CDR3 is 16 residues long. Trimming stripped 1 base from V and 1 base from J, with 11 bases between. Germline V gene sequence: CDR1 MGHDK, CDR2 SYGVNS. The CDR3 nucleotides are TGTGCCAGCAGTGAATCAACTAGGGGGAGCAATCAGCCCCAGCATTTT. Translating gives CASSESTRGSNQPQHF. Supplemented by reference TRBV25-1 and TRBJ1-5, the full variable domain reads EADIYQTPRYLVIGTGKKITLECSQTMGHDKMYWYQQDPGMELHLIHYSYGVNSTEKGDLSSESTVSRIRTEHFPLTLESARPSHTSQYLCASSESTRGSNQPQHFGDGTRLSIL.

V and J are TRBV7-2 and TRBJ2-1, with D possibly being TRBD1 (6 bases). V was shortened by 7 bases and J by 4 bases, with 17 bases between the two germline ends. CDR1 and CDR2 (germline): SGHTA, FQGNSA. CDR3 size: 15 residues. The CDR3 DNA is TGTGCCAGCACCGTAAGGGGGATCCAGTACAATGAGCAGTTCTTC. Amino acids: CASTVRGIQYNEQFF.

A few counts support this clonotype. The rearrangement uses TRBV3-1 and TRBJ1-1; 7 bases are shared with TRBD1. The V gene's germline CDR1 is LGHDT and CDR2 YNNKEL (reference sequence). There are 16 residues in the CDR3. V lost 4 bases to trimming and J lost 1 base; unmatched junction nucleotides: 9. This CDR3 reads CASSPRSDRANTEAFF. The CDR3 DNA reads as TGTGCCAGCAGCCCCCGCTCAGACAGGGCGAACACTGAAGCTTTCTTT.

V usage is TRBV9 and J usage is TRBJ1-3; no reliable D call. V was pared by 0 bases and J by 2 bases, with 15 bases between. The CDR3 is 17 amino acids. Germline values: CDR1 SGDLS, CDR2 YYNGEE. This chain's CDR3 is CASSVEVKGAAGNTIYF. The CDR3 DNA sequence: TGTGCCAGCAGCGTAGAGGTTAAGGGAGCGGCTGGAAACACCATATATTTT. Full variable domain (missing parts from reference TRBV9 and TRBJ1-3): DSGVTQTPKHLITATGQRVTLRCSPRSGDLSVYWYQQSLDQGLQFLIQYYNGEERAKGNILERFSAQQFPDLHSELNLSSLELGDSALYFCASSVEVKGAAGNTIYFGEGSWLTVV.

The sample holds a few counts of this clonotype. V and J are TRBV12-3 or TRBV12-4 and TRBJ1-6; D is undetermined. The CDR3 runs to 15 residues. The V gene lost 5 bases and the J gene lost 7 bases, with 15 bases spanning the gap. CDR3 sequence: CASSKDHFNNSPLHF. Written as DNA, the CDR3 is TGTGCCAGCAGTAAGGACCACTTCAACAATTCACCCCTCCACTTT.

This clonotype was recorded many times. This chain connects TRBV7-9 to TRBJ2-3; 9 nucleotides match TRBD2. CDR1 is SEHNR and CDR2 is FQNEAQ in the germline V gene (reference sequence). CDR3 length equals 15 residues. The J segment lost 6 bases and the V segment lost 1 base, leaving 5 bases of the junction unmatched. The CDR3 nucleotides read TGTGCCAGCAGCTTAGAAGGCGGGGGGGTCGATACGCAGTATTTT. Translation gives CASSLEGGGVDTQYF.

This clonotype has just a few counts. This rearrangement joins TRBV20-1 to TRBJ2-7; 9 positions agree with TRBD1. The trim removed 6 bases at V and 3 bases at J, leaving 9 bases unmatched. The length of the CDR3 is 14 residues. Germline CDR1 is DFQATT and CDR2 is SNEGSKA (reference sequence). Written as DNA, the CDR3 is TGCAGTGCCAGGAATCCGGGACAGGGCTACGAGCAGTACTTC. Residues: CSARNPGQGYEQYF.

With respect to this clonotype: This may come from a read error, since a much larger clone is one base off. CDR3 DNA: TGTGCCAGCAGATGGTTGGGTAATGGAAACACCATATATTTT. This gives the protein CASRWLGNGNTIYF. This rearrangement joins TRBV6-8 to TRBJ1-3; D gene unclear. Germline V gene sequence: CDR1 MNHGY, CDR2 SAAAGT. The CDR3 loop spans 14 amino acids. The V end was cut by 6 bases, the J end by 3 bases, with 12 bases between.